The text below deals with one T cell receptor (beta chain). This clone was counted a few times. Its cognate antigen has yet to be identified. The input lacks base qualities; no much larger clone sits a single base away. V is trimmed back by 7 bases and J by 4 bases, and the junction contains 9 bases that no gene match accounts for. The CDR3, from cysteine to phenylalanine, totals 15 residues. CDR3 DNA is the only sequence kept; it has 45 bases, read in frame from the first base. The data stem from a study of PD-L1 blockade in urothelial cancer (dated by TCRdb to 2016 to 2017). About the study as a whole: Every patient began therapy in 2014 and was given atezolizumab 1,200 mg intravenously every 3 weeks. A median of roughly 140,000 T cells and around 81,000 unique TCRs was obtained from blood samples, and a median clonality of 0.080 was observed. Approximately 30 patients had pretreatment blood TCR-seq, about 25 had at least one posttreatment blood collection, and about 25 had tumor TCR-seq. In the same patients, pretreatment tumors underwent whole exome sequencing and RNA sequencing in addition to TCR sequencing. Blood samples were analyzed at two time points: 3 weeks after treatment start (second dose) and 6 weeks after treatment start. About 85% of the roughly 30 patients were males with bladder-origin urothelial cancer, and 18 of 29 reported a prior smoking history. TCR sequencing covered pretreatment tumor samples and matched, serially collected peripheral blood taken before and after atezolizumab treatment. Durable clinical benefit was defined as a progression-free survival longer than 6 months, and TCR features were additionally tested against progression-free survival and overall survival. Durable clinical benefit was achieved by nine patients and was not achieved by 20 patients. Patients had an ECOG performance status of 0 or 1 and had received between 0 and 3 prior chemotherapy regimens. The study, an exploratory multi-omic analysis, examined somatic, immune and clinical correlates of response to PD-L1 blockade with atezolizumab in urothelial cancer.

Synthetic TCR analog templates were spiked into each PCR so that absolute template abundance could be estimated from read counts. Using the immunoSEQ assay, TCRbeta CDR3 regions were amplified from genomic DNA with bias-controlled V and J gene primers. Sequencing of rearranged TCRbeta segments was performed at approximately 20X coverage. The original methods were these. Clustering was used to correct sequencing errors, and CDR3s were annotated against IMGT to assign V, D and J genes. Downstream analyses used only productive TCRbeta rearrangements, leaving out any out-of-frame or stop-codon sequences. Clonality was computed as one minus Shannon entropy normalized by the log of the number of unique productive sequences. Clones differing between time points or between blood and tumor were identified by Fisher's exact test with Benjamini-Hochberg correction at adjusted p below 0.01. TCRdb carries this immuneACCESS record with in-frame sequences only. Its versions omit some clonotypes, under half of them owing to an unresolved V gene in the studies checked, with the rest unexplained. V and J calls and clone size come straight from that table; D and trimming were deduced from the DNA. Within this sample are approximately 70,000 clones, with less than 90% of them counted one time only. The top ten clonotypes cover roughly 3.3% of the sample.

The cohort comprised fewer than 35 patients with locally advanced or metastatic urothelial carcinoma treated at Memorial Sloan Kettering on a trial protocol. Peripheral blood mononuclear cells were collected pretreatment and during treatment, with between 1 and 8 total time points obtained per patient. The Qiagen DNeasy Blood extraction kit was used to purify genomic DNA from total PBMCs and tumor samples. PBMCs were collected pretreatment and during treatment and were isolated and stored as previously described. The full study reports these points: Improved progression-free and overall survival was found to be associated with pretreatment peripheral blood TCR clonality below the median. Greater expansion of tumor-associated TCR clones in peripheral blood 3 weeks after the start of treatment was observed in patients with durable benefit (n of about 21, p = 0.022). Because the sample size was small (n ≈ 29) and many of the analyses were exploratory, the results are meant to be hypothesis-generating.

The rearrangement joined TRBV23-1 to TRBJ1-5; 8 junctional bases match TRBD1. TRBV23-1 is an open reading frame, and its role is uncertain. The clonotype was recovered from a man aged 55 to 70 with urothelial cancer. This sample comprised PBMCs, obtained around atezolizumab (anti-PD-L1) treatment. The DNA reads TGCGCCAGCACCTCGACAGGGGATACGAATCAGCCCCAGCATTTT. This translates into CASTSTGDTNQPQHF.